One sample yielded the 3 T cell receptor beta chains listed below, sequenced in a study of blood T cell repertoires in COVID-19. The method was immunoSEQ multiplex PCR; TCRdb's version includes in-frame clones alone and lacks a portion of them. Among 60,000 to 75,000 clones listed, approximately 91% were seen once. The sequencing sample was made of peripheral blood. The origin of the receptors is a human donor in a cohort sampled during active COVID-19.

The rearrangement joins TRBV9 to TRBJ1-5; TRBD1 agrees at 7 bases. V dropped 3 bases and J dropped 0; count of bases not matched to a gene: 3. CDR1 and CDR2 (germline): SGDLS, YYNGEE. CDR3 length equals 15 residues. CDR3 nucleotides: TGTGCCAGCAGCGGGGACAGTTATAGCAATCAGCCCCAGCATTTT. Translating gives CASSGDSYSNQPQHF.

The chain links TRBV5-1 to TRBJ2-7; perhaps TRBD1 as D (6 bases). The length of the CDR3 is 15 residues. Germline V CDR1 and CDR2: SGHRS, YFSETQ. V was cut by 0 bases and J by 4 bases, with 14 bases left in between. In nucleotides, the CDR3 is TGCGCCAGCAGCTTGGTGGCTACCACAGGGTACGAGCAGTACTTC. This sequence encodes CASSLVATTGYEQYF.

The chain links TRBV28 to TRBJ1-2; 8 positions match TRBD1. Germline V gives CDR1 MDHEN, CDR2 SYDVKM. V lost 5 bases, J lost 4 bases, and 6 bases stayed unmatched. CDR3 length equals 14 residues. The CDR3 DNA sequence: TGTGCCAGCAGTACCTGGACAGGGACCTATGGCTACACCTTC. Protein: CASSTWTGTYGYTF.